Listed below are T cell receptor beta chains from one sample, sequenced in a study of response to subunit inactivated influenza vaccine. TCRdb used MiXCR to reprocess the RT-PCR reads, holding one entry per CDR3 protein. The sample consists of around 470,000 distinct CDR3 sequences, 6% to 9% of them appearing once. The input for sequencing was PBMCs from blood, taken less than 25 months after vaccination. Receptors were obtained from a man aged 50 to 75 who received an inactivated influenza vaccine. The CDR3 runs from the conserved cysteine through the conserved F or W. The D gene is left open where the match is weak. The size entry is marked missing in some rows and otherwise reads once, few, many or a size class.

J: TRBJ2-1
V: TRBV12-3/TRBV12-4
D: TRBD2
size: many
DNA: TGTGCCAGCAGCCTGGCCGGGACTAGCCGCGGTGAGCAGTTCTTC
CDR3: CASSLAGTSRGEQFF

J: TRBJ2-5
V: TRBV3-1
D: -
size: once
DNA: TGTGCCAGCAGCCAAGAGTTTTCGTCCGGGCCGAAACAAGAGACCCAGTACTTC
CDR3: CASSQEFSSGPKQETQYF

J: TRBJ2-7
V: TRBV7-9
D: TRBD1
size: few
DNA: TGTGCCAGCAACTTAATTGGGACAGACTCCTACGAGCAGTACTTC
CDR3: CASNLIGTDSYEQYF

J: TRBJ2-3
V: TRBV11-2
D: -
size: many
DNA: TGTGCCAGCAGCCAACAACTCTCCCCAGATACGCAGTATTTT
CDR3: CASSQQLSPDTQYF

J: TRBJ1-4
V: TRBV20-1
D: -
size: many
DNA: TGCAGTGCCCCTCCTCAGGGATCAACTAATGAAAAACTGTTTTTT
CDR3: CSAPPQGSTNEKLFF

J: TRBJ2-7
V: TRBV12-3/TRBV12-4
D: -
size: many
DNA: TGTGCCAGCAGTTTAGAATCTCGCTACGAGCAGTACTTC
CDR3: CASSLESRYEQYF

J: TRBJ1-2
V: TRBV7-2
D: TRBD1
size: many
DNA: TGTGCCAGCAGCTTAGACAGGGGGCCGTTTGGCTACACCTTC
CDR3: CASSLDRGPFGYTF

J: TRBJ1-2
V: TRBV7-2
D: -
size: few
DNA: TGTGCCAGCAGCGCCATGCGGGGGGACTATGGCTACACCTTC
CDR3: CASSAMRGDYGYTF

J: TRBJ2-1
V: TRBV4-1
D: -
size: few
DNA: TGCGCCAGCAGCCAAGATTACGCTCCGAGGGGCAATGAGCAGTTCTTC
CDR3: CASSQDYAPRGNEQFF

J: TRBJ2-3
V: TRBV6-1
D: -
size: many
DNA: TGTGCCAGCAGCGAGGGAAAGGGGAAAACTCCGGATACGCAGTATTTT
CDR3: CASSEGKGKTPDTQYF

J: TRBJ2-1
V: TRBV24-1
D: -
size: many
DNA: TGTGCCACCAGTGTTTCCAGGGCCAATGAGCAGTTCTTC
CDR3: CATSVSRANEQFF

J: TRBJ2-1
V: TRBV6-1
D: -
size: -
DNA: TGTGCCAGCAGCCGTGGGACCCCAAGGGGGGGGGTAGAGCAGTTCTTC
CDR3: CASSRGTPRGGVEQFF

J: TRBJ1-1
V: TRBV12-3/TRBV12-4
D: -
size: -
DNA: TGTGCCAGCAGTTCAGGGACTGAGCACACTGAAGCTTTCTTT
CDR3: CASSSGTEHTEAFF

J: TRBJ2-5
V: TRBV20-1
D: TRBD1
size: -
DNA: TGCAGTGCTAGAGATTACGGCAGGGGGCGAGAGACCCAGTACTTC
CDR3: CSARDYGRGRETQYF

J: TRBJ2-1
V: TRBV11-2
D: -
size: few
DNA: TGTGCCAGCAGAACCTGGGGGGGCCGGCTAGCGGATGATATTGAGCAGTTCTTC
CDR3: CASRTWGGRLADDIEQFF

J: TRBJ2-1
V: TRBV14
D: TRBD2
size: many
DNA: TGTGCCAGCAGCCTCCGGGACTACTACAATGAGCAGTTCTTC
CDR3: CASSLRDYYNEQFF

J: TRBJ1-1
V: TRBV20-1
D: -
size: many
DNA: TGCAGTGCTAGAGATTGGGCGTCGGACGGGGACACTGAAGCTTTCTTT
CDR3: CSARDWASDGDTEAFF

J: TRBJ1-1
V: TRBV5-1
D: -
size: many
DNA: TGCGCCAGCAGCCTGGAGGCGGACTCTGAAGCTTTCTTT
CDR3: CASSLEADSEAFF

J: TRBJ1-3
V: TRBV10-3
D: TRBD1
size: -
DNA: TGTGCCAGCGGGACAGCTGGAAACACCATATATTTT
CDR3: CASGTAGNTIYF

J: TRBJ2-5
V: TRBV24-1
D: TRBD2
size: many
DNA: TGTGCCACCAGTGATCGGAGCGGGGCTGAGACCCAGTACTTC
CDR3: CATSDRSGAETQYF

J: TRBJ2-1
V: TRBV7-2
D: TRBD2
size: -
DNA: TGTGCCAGCAGTCAGATGGGTTTTGCGGGAGATGAGCAGTTCTTC
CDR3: CASSQMGFAGDEQFF

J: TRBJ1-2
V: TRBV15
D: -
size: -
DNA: TGTGCCACCAGCAGAGATCGGAAGGGAGCGGGCTACACCTTC
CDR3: CATSRDRKGAGYTF

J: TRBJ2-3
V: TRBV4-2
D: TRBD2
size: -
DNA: TGTGCCAGCAGCCAGGATAGCGGGAGGGTGCCAGATACGCAGTATTTT
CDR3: CASSQDSGRVPDTQYF

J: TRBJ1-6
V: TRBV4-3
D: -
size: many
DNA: TGCGCCAGCAGCCAAGAAAGGGTCAATTCACCCCTCCACTTT
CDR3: CASSQERVNSPLHF

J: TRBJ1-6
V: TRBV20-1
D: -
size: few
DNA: TGCAGTGCTAGAGATCATTTCGGGCAGGCAGACTCAGTTTCACCCCTCCACTTT
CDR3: CSARDHFGQADSVSPLHF

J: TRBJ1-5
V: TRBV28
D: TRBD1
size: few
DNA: TGTGCCAGCAGCGGACAGGGCAGGGGCAATCAGCCCCAGCATTTT
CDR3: CASSGQGRGNQPQHF

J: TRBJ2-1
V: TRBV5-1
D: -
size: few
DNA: TGCGCCAGCACCGAGCGCCGGGACAAAACCGACAATGAGCAGTTCTTC
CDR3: CASTERRDKTDNEQFF

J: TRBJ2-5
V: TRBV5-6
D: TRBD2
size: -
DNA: TGTGCCAGCAGCCCCCGTCAGGCGGGGGGGCAAGAGACCCAGTACTTC
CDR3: CASSPRQAGGQETQYF

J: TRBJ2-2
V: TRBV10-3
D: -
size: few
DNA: TGTGCCATCAGTGAGTCGTCGGGGAACACCGGGGAGCTGTTTTTT
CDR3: CAISESSGNTGELFF

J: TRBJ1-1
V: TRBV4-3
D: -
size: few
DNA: TGCGCCAGCAGCCAAGATGGGGGAGAAGGGACCACTGAAGCTTTCTTT
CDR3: CASSQDGGEGTTEAFF

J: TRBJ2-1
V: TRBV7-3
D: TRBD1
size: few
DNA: TGTGCCAGCAGCATAACCGGGACAGGTATCGATGAGCAGTTCTTC
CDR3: CASSITGTGIDEQFF

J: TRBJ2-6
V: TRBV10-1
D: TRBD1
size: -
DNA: TGCGCCAGCAGAGACCGGACAGGGCGCTCTGGGGCCAACGTCCTGACTTTC
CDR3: CASRDRTGRSGANVLTF

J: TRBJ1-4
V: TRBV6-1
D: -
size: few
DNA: TGTGCCAGCAGTGAACGGGGGCCAAATGAAAAACTGTTTTTT
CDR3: CASSERGPNEKLFF

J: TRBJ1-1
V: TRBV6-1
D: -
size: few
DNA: TGTGCCAGCAGAACAGGGTCCCTCACTGAAGCTTTCTTT
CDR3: CASRTGSLTEAFF

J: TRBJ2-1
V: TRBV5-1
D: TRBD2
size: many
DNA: TGCGCCAGCAGCTTGGCGGGGGGAGCTCTGTCCTACAATGAGCAGTTCTTC
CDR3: CASSLAGGALSYNEQFF

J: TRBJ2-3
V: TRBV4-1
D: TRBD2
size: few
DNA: TGCGCCAGCAGCCAAGAACGGACTAGCGCCGCCTCCTCCCTTAGCACAGATACGCAGTATTTT
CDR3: CASSQERTSAASSLSTDTQYF

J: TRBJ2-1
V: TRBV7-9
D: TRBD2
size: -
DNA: TGTGCCAGCAGCTTACCTAGCGGGGGGAATGAGCAGTTCTTC
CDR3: CASSLPSGGNEQFF

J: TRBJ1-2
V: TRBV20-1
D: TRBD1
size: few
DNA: TGCAGTGCTAGAAAGACGACGGCCGGACAGGGAGGGTATGGCTACACCTTC
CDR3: CSARKTTAGQGGYGYTF

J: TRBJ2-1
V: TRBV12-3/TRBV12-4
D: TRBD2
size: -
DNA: TGTGCCAGCAGCCTCCTTGGGGGGGAGAAATACAATGAGCAGTTCTTC
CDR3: CASSLLGGEKYNEQFF

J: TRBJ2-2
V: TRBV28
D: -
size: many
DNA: TGTGCCAGCAGTTTAAAGATTCGCAACACCGGGGAGCTGTTTTTT
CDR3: CASSLKIRNTGELFF

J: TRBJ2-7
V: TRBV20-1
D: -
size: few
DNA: TGCAGTGCGAATGGGCGCTACGAGCAGTACTTC
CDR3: CSANGRYEQYF

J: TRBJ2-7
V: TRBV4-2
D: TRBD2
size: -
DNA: TGTGCCAGCAGCCAAGATTATCGACTAGCGGGAATGGAGCAGTACTTC
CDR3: CASSQDYRLAGMEQYF

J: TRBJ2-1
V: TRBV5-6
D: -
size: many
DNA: TGTGCCAGCAGCTTGTGGGTACACAATGAGCAGTTCTTC
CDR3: CASSLWVHNEQFF

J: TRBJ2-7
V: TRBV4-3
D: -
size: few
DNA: TGCGCCAGCAGCCAAGAGGTGCGGGGAGACTACGAGCAGTACTTC
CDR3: CASSQEVRGDYEQYF

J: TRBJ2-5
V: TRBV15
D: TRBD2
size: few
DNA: TGTGCCACCAGCAGAGCCCAGACTAGCGGTCAAGAGACCCAGTACTTC
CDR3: CATSRAQTSGQETQYF

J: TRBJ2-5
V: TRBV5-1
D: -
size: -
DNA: TGCGCCAGCAGCTGGACAGACCGGGAGACCCAGTACTTC
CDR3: CASSWTDRETQYF

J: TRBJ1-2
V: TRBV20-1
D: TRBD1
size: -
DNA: TGCAGTGCTAGAGATGAACAGGGGGCTGCCTATGGCTACACCTTC
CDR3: CSARDEQGAAYGYTF

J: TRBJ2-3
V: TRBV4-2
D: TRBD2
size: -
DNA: TGTGCCAGCAGCCAAAATGGACTAGTCCCAGATACGCAGTATTTT
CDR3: CASSQNGLVPDTQYF

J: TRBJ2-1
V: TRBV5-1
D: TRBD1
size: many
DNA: TGCGCCAGCAGCTCGGGACAGGGCAATGAGCAGTTCTTC
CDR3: CASSSGQGNEQFF

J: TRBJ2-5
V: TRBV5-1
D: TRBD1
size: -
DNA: TGCGCCAGCAGCTTGGGACAGGGGGCCCAAGAGACCCAGTACTTC
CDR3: CASSLGQGAQETQYF

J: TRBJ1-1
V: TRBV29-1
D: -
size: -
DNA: TGCAGCGGGCAGAGCAGGGCAAGTGGGACTGAAGCTTTCTTT
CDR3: CSGQSRASGTEAFF

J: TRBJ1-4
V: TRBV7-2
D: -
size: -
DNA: TGTGCCAGCAGCTTAGCGTCATCAGGGGTACGAAAACTGTTTTTT
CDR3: CASSLASSGVRKLFF

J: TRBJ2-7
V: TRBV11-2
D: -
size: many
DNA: TGTGCCAGCAGCGTAGAGGAACTCTACGAGCAGTACTTC
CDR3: CASSVEELYEQYF

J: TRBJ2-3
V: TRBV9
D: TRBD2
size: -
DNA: TGTGCCAGCAGCGCCCGACTAGCAGATAGCACAGATACGCAGTATTTT
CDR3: CASSARLADSTDTQYF

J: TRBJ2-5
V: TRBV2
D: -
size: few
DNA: TGTGCCAGCAGTTGGGAAAAAGAGACCCAGTACTTC
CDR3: CASSWEKETQYF

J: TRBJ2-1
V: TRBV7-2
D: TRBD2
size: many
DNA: TGTGCCAGCAGCTTAGTCGCGGGACTAGCGGGTGATGAATTCTCCTACAATGAGCAGTTCTTC
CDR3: CASSLVAGLAGDEFSYNEQFF

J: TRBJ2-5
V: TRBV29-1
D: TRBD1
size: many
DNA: TGCAGCGTTTACGGGACAGGAGTTGAGGAGACCCAGTACTTC
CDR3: CSVYGTGVEETQYF

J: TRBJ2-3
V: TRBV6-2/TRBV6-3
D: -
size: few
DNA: TGTGCCAGCAAAGGGTATGTCGGGACTAGCACAGATACGCAGTATTTT
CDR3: CASKGYVGTSTDTQYF

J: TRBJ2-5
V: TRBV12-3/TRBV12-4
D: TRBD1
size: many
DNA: TGTGCCAGCGGGACGTGGCGGGACAGGGGGCAGACCCAGTACTTC
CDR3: CASGTWRDRGQTQYF

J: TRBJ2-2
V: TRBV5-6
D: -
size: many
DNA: TGTGCCAGCAGCTTCTCCTCCCCCGGGGAGCTGTTTTTT
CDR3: CASSFSSPGELFF